A single sample is the source of the 32 T cell receptor beta chains below, sequenced in a study of cytomegalovirus exposure and HLA in healthy donors. Sequenced by immunoSEQ multiplex PCR; TCRdb stores in-frame clones only, minus some. This table has roughly 64,000 clones, approximately 95% appearing once. Sequencing used PBMCs. The source is a woman in her late teens or twenties in good health and CMV-seropositive.

In its sample, this clone was seen once. The chain combines TRBV5-1 with TRBJ1-1; 8 bases are shared with TRBD1. The junction had 8 bases not matched to a gene; V was cut back by 3 bases and J by 1 base. CDR1 is SGHRS, CDR2 YFSETQ, per germline. This CDR3 region has 16 residues. CDR3 protein: CASSSTGERTNTEAFF. Written as DNA, the CDR3 is TGCGCCAGCAGCTCGACAGGGGAGCGAACGAACACTGAAGCTTTCTTT.

The chain carries TRBV7-9 and TRBJ2-7, with a possible D match to TRBD1 (6 bases). The CDR3 runs 17 residues. CDR1 and CDR2 from the germline V gene are SEHNR and FQNEAQ (reference sequence). V was shortened by 5 bases and J by 4 bases, with 24 bases between the two germline ends. The CDR3, as DNA: TGTGCCAGCAGCCCCCGCCTCCGTACAGGGTCCCTTTACGAGCAGTACTTC. It specifies CASSPRLRTGSLYEQYF.

This chain connects TRBV7-2 to TRBJ1-6; 9 positions agree with TRBD1. This CDR3 is 15 amino acids long. CDR1 is SGHTA, CDR2 FQGNSA, per germline. Trimming cost V 5 bases and J 7 bases; bases outside gene matches: 6. The CDR3 DNA sequence: TGTGCCAGCAGCCGAGAGGACAGGGGAAATTCACCCCTCCACTTT. Translating it yields CASSREDRGNSPLHF.

This chain links TRBV6-1 with TRBJ2-1; D is possibly TRBD1 (6 bases). With 10 bases removed from V and 7 bases from J, the gap between germline ends came to 11 bases. The CDR3 runs 11 residues. The germline CDR1 and CDR2 sequences are MNHNS and SASEGT. The CDR3 nucleotides read TGTGCCATTAGGGGGACAAATGAGCAGTTCTTC. Translation gives CAIRGTNEQFF.

J is TRBJ1-1 and V is TRBV5-1; D is perhaps TRBD1 (6 bases). Germline CDR1 and CDR2: SGHRS and YFSETQ. Trimming cost V 4 bases and J 3 bases, with 16 bases left between them. This CDR3 has 15 residues. In DNA, the CDR3 is TGCGCCAGCAGCCCTGTGCCAGGGGTGGACACTGAAGCTTTCTTT. Protein sequence: CASSPVPGVDTEAFF. Looking up the rest from reference TRBV5-1 and TRBJ1-1 gives the full variable domain: KAGVTQTPRYLIKTRGQQVTLSCSPISGHRSVSWYQQTPGQGLQFLFEYFSETQRNKGNFPGRFSGRQFSNSRSEMNVSTLELGDSALYLCASSPVPGVDTEAFFGQGTRLTVV.

The rearrangement links TRBV11-2 to TRBJ2-1, with 7 nucleotides matching TRBD2. CDR1 SGHAT and CDR2 FQNNGV come from the germline V gene. The CDR3 contains 16 residues. J lost 5 bases, V lost 5 bases, and 12 bases had no gene match. This chain's CDR3 is CASSDSGGVLNNEQFF. DNA for the CDR3: TGTGCCAGCAGCGATAGTGGGGGGGTCCTCAACAATGAGCAGTTCTTC.

The rearrangement joins TRBV28 to TRBJ1-4; TRBD1 is a possible D gene (5 bases). The CDR3 runs to 16 residues. Trimming pared 2 bases from V and 4 bases from J, leaving 14 bases between. Germline lookup yields CDR1 MDHEN and CDR2 SYDVKM. The CDR3 bases are TGTGCCAGCAGTTTAGTTTGGGGGGGGGTTAATGAAAAACTGTTTTTT. Its protein is CASSLVWGGVNEKLFF.

V usage is TRBV9 and J usage is TRBJ2-1; D is perhaps TRBD1 (6 bases). Germline values: CDR1 SGDLS, CDR2 YYNGEE. V lost 7 bases to trimming and J lost 4 bases, with 9 bases between them. This CDR3 is built from 12 residues. CDR3 in DNA: TGTGCCAGCGGCACAGGGTACAATGAGCAGTTCTTC. It specifies CASGTGYNEQFF.

The J gene is TRBJ2-3, the V gene TRBV11-3, with D perhaps TRBD1 (6 bases). The V gene lost 3 bases and the J gene lost 0 bases, with 7 bases spanning the gap. The V gene's germline CDR1 is SGHNT and CDR2 YENEEA. The CDR3 has 14 amino acids. This CDR3 is CASSLGTSTDTQYF. DNA for the CDR3: TGTGCCAGCAGCTTGGGGACAAGCACAGATACGCAGTATTTT.

The CDR3 reads CASSGPRGYSYEQYF. The CDR3, as DNA: TGTGCCAGCAGCGGGCCTCGCGGGTACTCCTACGAGCAGTACTTC. The chain joins TRBV7-2 to TRBJ2-5; the D gene is possibly TRBD2 (5 bases). The J call is in doubt because the DNA end fits TRBJ2-7 better. The CDR3 spans 15 residues. Germline CDR1 is SGHTA and CDR2 is FQGNSA.

The rearrangement joins TRBV14 to TRBJ1-1; unclear D gene. This CDR3 contains 14 residues. The V and J ends lost 4 bases and 2 bases respectively, with 11 bases between them. In germline, CDR1 is SGHDN, CDR2 FVKESK. CDR3 DNA sequence: TGTGCCAGCAGCCTTCAGTGGACTAACACTGAAGCTTTCTTT. It translates to CASSLQWTNTEAFF.

The genes are TRBV6-5 and TRBJ2-3; D is unclear. CDR3 size: 16 residues. The V end was cut by 2 bases, the J end by 0 bases, with 12 bases between. Germline CDR1 and CDR2: MNHEY and SVGAGI. The CDR3 region has the DNA TGTGCCAGCAGTTACCGCCACAGAACTAGCACAGATACGCAGTATTTT. Protein: CASSYRHRTSTDTQYF.

CDR3 residues: CASSLTAFTGGNTIYF. DNA for the CDR3: TGTGCCAGCAGCCTGACCGCGTTCACGGGGGGAAACACCATATATTTT. J is TRBJ1-3 and V is TRBV11-2, with no clear D. Germline V CDR1 and CDR2: SGHAT, FQNNGV. Trimming pared 5 bases from V and 4 bases from J, leaving 18 bases between. This CDR3 is built from 16 residues.

V and J are TRBV11-2 and TRBJ2-3; 15 nucleotides match TRBD2. There are 19 residues in the CDR3. The V gene end was trimmed by 5 bases and the J gene end by 5 bases; junction bases not matched to a gene: 14. Germline values: CDR1 SGHAT, CDR2 FQNNGV. The CDR3 nucleotides read TGTGCCAGCAGCCTGTACGGGACTAGCGGGAGGAGTGGTAGAGATACGCAGTATTTT. It translates to CASSLYGTSGRSGRDTQYF.

J is TRBJ2-3 and V is TRBV4-1; 7 bases agree with TRBD2. The ends lost 4 bases at V and 3 bases at J; junction bases unmatched: 10. CDR3 size: 16 residues. Germline-derived CDR1 and CDR2 are MGHRA and YSYEKL. CDR3 in amino acids: CASSLPRGERTDTQYF. For the CDR3, the DNA is TGCGCCAGCAGCCTCCCTCGGGGGGAAAGGACAGATACGCAGTATTTT.

V and J are TRBV7-3 and TRBJ2-3, with 13 nucleotides matching TRBD2. In germline, CDR1 is SGHTA, CDR2 FQGTGA. The CDR3 is made up of 19 amino acids. V lost 4 bases and J lost 0; bases outside the gene matches: 10. The CDR3 here is CASSSPRTSGRVSTDTQYF. For the CDR3, the DNA is TGTGCCAGCAGCTCGCCCCGGACTAGCGGGAGAGTTAGCACAGATACGCAGTATTTT.

The V and J genes are TRBV12-1 and TRBJ2-7; the table's D call TRBD2 went unverified against the DNA. TRBV12-1 is a pseudogene locus. The CDR3 length is 18 residues. CDR3 residues: CASSFFDGTSGRVYEQYF. In DNA form, the CDR3 reads TGTGCCAGCAGCTTCTTTGATGGAACTAGCGGGAGGGTCTACGAGCAGTACTTC.

The genes are TRBV9 and TRBJ2-2, with D perhaps matching TRBD1 (6 bases). This CDR3 spans 15 amino acids. V was cut by 7 bases and J by 5 bases, with 18 bases left in between. Germline loops: CDR1 SGDLS, CDR2 YYNGEE. CDR3 coding DNA: TGTGCCAGCGAGGGGGACCACCACCAAACCGGGGAGCTGTTTTTT. It is translated as CASEGDHHQTGELFF.

The J gene is TRBJ1-4, the V gene TRBV7-9; D is unresolved. The CDR3 is 15 amino acids. Germline lookup yields CDR1 SEHNR and CDR2 FQNEAQ (reference sequence). V was pared by 1 base and J by 7 bases, with 13 bases between. The CDR3 protein is CASSLDPKRSEKLFF. The CDR3 nucleotides read TGTGCCAGCAGCTTAGACCCAAAGCGGAGTGAAAAACTGTTTTTT.

In this sample, this clone turned up once. V is TRBV27 and J is TRBJ2-1; 9 positions match TRBD2. V shed 6 bases and J 8 bases; nucleotides not matched to a gene: 11. The CDR3 is 15 amino acids. Germline CDR1 MNHEY, CDR2 SMNVEV (reference sequence). The CDR3 DNA reads as TGTGCCAGCAGGCCCGGACTAGCGTCATTAGATGAGCAGTTCTTC. Protein: CASRPGLASLDEQFF.

V is TRBV6-1 and J is TRBJ1-1; the D gene is possibly TRBD1 (5 bases). CDR1 is MNHNS and CDR2 is SASEGT in the germline V gene. The CDR3 loop spans 14 amino acids. Trimming stripped 3 bases from V and 6 bases from J, with 14 bases between. As DNA, the CDR3 is TGTGCCAGCAGTGACACCGTGGGGGGGGCTGAAGCTTTCTTT. Its translation is CASSDTVGGAEAFF.

This clone was seen a single time. This chain's CDR3 is CASSQDRGQGAITEAFF. In DNA, the CDR3 is TGCGCCAGCAGCCAAGATCGCGGGCAGGGGGCGATAACTGAAGCTTTCTTT. The chain couples TRBV4-3 to TRBJ1-1; 8 bases match TRBD1. Trimming cost V 0 bases and J 5 bases; bases outside gene matches: 11. The CDR3 extends over 17 amino acids. CDR1 and CDR2 (germline): LGHNA, YSLEER.

The chain couples TRBV4-3 to TRBJ1-4; 7 bases match TRBD1. Germline V gene sequence: CDR1 LGHNA, CDR2 YSLEER. With 1 base clipped from V and 7 bases from J, the junction kept 6 bases outside the gene matches. The CDR3 is 15 residues long. CDR3 sequence (DNA): TGCGCCAGCAGCCAAGGCAGGGGGTGGGGTGAAAAACTGTTTTTT. It encodes CASSQGRGWGEKLFF.

The chain is built from TRBV30 and TRBJ1-5; 11 positions agree with TRBD1. The CDR3 has 14 amino acids. CDR1 and CDR2 from the germline V gene are GTSNPN and SVGIG (reference sequence). With 4 bases clipped from V and 6 bases from J, the junction kept 5 bases outside the gene matches. The CDR3 nucleotides read TGTGCCTGGACGGGACAGGGGGAGTCTCAGCCCCAGCATTTT. This codes for CAWTGQGESQPQHF.

The rearrangement joins TRBV6-5 to TRBJ2-5; 9 bases map to TRBD2. CDR3 size: 15 residues. J was trimmed by 4 bases and V by 2 bases; bases with no gene match: 5. The germline V gene encodes CDR1 MNHEY and CDR2 SVGAGI. The CDR3 DNA sequence: TGTGCCAGCAGTTACGCTAGCGGGATTAGAGAGACCCAGTACTTC. This encodes CASSYASGIRETQYF.

The V gene is TRBV29-1, the J gene TRBJ1-1, with no clear D. CDR1 and CDR2 from the germline V gene are SQVTM and ANQGSEA. Trimming pared 2 bases from V and 11 bases from J, leaving 12 bases between. This CDR3 spans 11 amino acids. Written as DNA, the CDR3 is TGCAGCGTTGAATTCGGGTTTTCGGCTTTCTTT. It translates to CSVEFGFSAFF.

CDR3 in amino acids: CASSLPSGWSTDTQYF. The CDR3 bases are TGTGCCAGCAGCCTCCCTAGCGGCTGGAGCACAGATACGCAGTATTTT. The chain links TRBV7-9 to TRBJ2-3; 7 bases map to TRBD2. The J segment lost 0 bases and the V segment lost 5 bases, leaving 8 bases of the junction unmatched. This CDR3 contains 16 residues. CDR1 and CDR2 (germline): SEHNR, FQNEAQ (reference sequence). Looking up the rest from reference TRBV7-9 and TRBJ2-3 gives the full variable domain: DTGVSQNPRHKITKRGQNVTFRCDPISEHNRLYWYRQTLGQGPEFLTYFQNEAQLEKSRLLSDRFSAERPKGSFSTLEIQRTEQGDSAMYLCASSLPSGWSTDTQYFGPGTRLTVL.

The V gene is TRBV6-6, the J gene TRBJ1-5, with D perhaps matching TRBD1 (6 bases). CDR3 length equals 16 residues. V dropped 5 bases and J dropped 1 base, with 15 bases sitting between them. The germline gives CDR1 MNHNY, CDR2 SVGAGI (reference sequence). The CDR3 sequence is CASSPRGLGSNQPQHF. In DNA, the CDR3 is TGTGCCAGCAGTCCCAGGGGTCTCGGGAGCAATCAGCCCCAGCATTTT.

The rearrangement links TRBV11-3 to TRBJ2-5, with D perhaps matching TRBD1 (6 bases). V dropped 5 bases and J dropped 5 bases, with 12 bases sitting between them. This CDR3 has 13 amino acids. Germline CDR1 and CDR2: SGHNT and YENEEA. For the CDR3, the DNA is TGTGCCAGCAGCATCGGGACAACGGAGACCCAGTACTTC. Encoded protein: CASSIGTTETQYF.

The chain recombines TRBV27 with TRBJ1-5, with TRBD1 as a possible D gene (6 bases). Germline loops: CDR1 MNHEY, CDR2 SMNVEV (reference sequence). The CDR3 length is 16 residues. The V gene lost 2 bases and the J gene lost 8 bases, with 19 bases spanning the gap. The CDR3 spells CASSLRGQGLKEPQHF. The CDR3 nucleotides are TGTGCCAGCAGTTTACGCGGCCAGGGGTTAAAAGAGCCCCAGCATTTT.

The chain carries TRBV30 and TRBJ2-7, with D perhaps matching TRBD1 (6 bases). V gave up 0 bases and J gave up 3 bases, with 15 bases separating them. CDR1 GTSNPN and CDR2 SVGIG come from the germline V gene (reference sequence). The CDR3 is 15 residues long. CDR3 in amino acids: CAWSVSRTGSYEQYF. CDR3 sequence (DNA): TGTGCCTGGAGTGTATCGCGTACAGGGAGCTACGAGCAGTACTTC.

V usage is TRBV11-2 and J usage is TRBJ1-2; D possibly corresponds to TRBD1 (6 bases). CDR1 and CDR2 (germline): SGHAT, FQNNGV. V lost 6 bases, J lost 4 bases, and 15 bases lay in between. The CDR3 sequence is 14 residues long. As DNA, the CDR3 is TGTGCCAGCAGACAAGACCGAGGGGGCTATGGCTACACCTTC. Translating it yields CASRQDRGGYGYTF.